Included here is one TCR beta chain sequence, with context. Profiled with immunoSEQ multiplex PCR; TCRdb holds only in-frame clones, not every one. The data show approximately 74,000 clones, about 88% seen once. The entry originates in a study of T cell changes during pregnancy in multiple sclerosis. This clonotype was obtained from a female donor with multiple sclerosis, enrolled in a pregnancy study. Source: peripheral blood, taken before pregnancy.

The CDR3 nucleotides read TGTGCCAGCAGCTGGAGTAACTACGAGCAGTACTTC. Translation: CASSWSNYEQYF. The rearrangement uses TRBV5-6 and TRBJ2-7; D remains ambiguous. Trimming took off 3 bases at V and 3 bases at J, with 7 bases between the two ends. Looked up from germline, CDR1 is SGHDT and CDR2 is YYEEEE. There are 12 residues in the CDR3.